The 26 T cell receptor beta chains in this list originate from one sample, sequenced in a study of T cell repertoires in cytomegalovirus infection. TCRdb reprocessed the reads with MiXCR, giving one entry per CDR3 protein. This sample has roughly 990,000 distinct CDR3 sequences, with roughly 31% found just once. Antigens for these TCRs are unknown. This specimen was cultured CD8+ T cells from PBMCs, taken from culture after CMV antigen stimulation. These receptor sequences come from a human donor in good health (CMV status not recorded). Some clones in this sample may be carry-over from other donors' samples.

Comments on this clonotype: Relative to the germline gene, one junction end is altered; a read error may explain this. The J gene is TRBJ2-5, the V gene TRBV7-6; tentatively, D is TRBD2 (5 bases). Germline V gene sequence: CDR1 SGHVS, CDR2 FNYEAQ. The length of the CDR3 is 16 residues. CDR3 residues: CARSLALAYLPETQYF. In DNA form, the CDR3 reads TGTGCCCGCAGCTTAGCCCTAGCCTACCTCCCAGAGACCCAGTACTTC.

This clonotype appeared a few times. The rearrangement joins TRBV6-5 to TRBJ2-7; D assignment may be TRBD1 or TRBD2 (5 bases each). The CDR3 runs 13 residues. Germline V gives CDR1 MNHEY, CDR2 SVGAGI. V gave up 10 bases and J gave up 0 bases, with 13 bases separating them. CDR3 residues: CATGRMSSYEQYV. For the CDR3, the DNA is TGTGCCACGGGGCGTATGAGCTCCTACGAGCAGTACGTC.

This clonotype has only a few counts. The CDR3 loop reads CASTGELSKGDGYTF. CDR3 nucleotide sequence: TGCGCCAGCACCGGGGAGCTATCAAAAGGGGATGGCTACACCTTC. The chain carries TRBV23-1 and TRBJ1-2; TRBD1 is a possible D gene (5 bases). TRBV23-1 is classed as an ORF, of uncertain function. Trimming left V 7 bases short and J 6 bases short, with 21 bases between. The CDR3 sequence is 15 residues long.

This clonotype was recorded a few times. The chain links TRBV5-5 to TRBJ1-1, with a tentative D call TRBD1 (5 bases). The CDR3 contains 15 residues. Germline CDR1 and CDR2: SGHKS and YYEKEE (reference sequence). V was pared by 2 bases and J by 1 base, with 12 bases between. The CDR3 region is CASSFFLTGNTEAFF. The CDR3 DNA follows: TGTGCCAGCAGCTTTTTCTTAACAGGGAACACTGAAGCTTTCTTT. The full variable domain, its missing parts supplied by reference TRBV5-5 and TRBJ1-1, is DAGVTQSPTHLIKTRGQQVTLRCSPISGHKSVSWYQQVLGQGPQFIFQYYEKEERGRGNFPDRFSARQFPNYSSELNVNALLLGDSALYLCASSFFLTGNTEAFFGQGTRLTVV.

This CDR3 reads CASIEDISSYEQYV. CDR3 coding DNA: TGTGCCAGCATCGAGGACATAAGCTCCTACGAGCAGTACGTC. This chain links TRBV5-5 with TRBJ2-7, with D perhaps matching TRBD1 (5 bases). Deletions cut 6 bases from V and 0 bases from J, with 13 bases between. The CDR3 runs 14 residues. Germline V gene data show CDR1 as SGHKS and CDR2 as YYEKEE (reference sequence).

This clonotype was recorded a few times. This sequence joins TRBV6-1 and TRBJ2-5, with 9 bases fitting TRBD2. J lost 2 bases, V lost 3 bases, and 4 bases had no gene match. CDR1 and CDR2 (germline): MNHNS, SASEGT. The CDR3 totals 15 residues. The CDR3, as DNA: TGTGCCAGCAGTGAGAGTAGCGGGGGTCAAGAGACCCAGTACTTC. Amino acids: CASSESSGGQETQYF.

This clonotype was observed a few times. The CDR3 coding sequence is TGCAGTGCTACCCGGGACAGGCTTTACGAGCAGTACTTC. This encodes CSATRDRLYEQYF. The chain links TRBV20-1 to TRBJ2-7; the match to TRBD1 covers 8 bases. The V gene end was trimmed by 4 bases and the J gene end by 4 bases; junction bases not matched to a gene: 6. CDR1 is DFQATT and CDR2 is SNEGSKA in the germline V gene (reference sequence). The CDR3 extends over 13 amino acids.

This clonotype was recorded a few times. The V call is TRBV11-3, the J call TRBJ2-7, with 8 bases that match TRBD1. This CDR3 has 18 residues. J gave up 2 bases and V 2 bases, and 14 bases lay outside the gene matches. In germline, CDR1 is SGHNT, CDR2 YENEEA. The CDR3 DNA is TGTGCCAGCAGCTTAATTAAGATACTTTTGGACAGGGCCTACGAGCAGTACGTC. Protein sequence: CASSLIKILLDRAYEQYV.

The rearrangement joins TRBV12-3 or TRBV12-4 to TRBJ1-1, with unresolved D. Trimming cost V 5 bases and J 6 bases, with 10 bases left between them. This CDR3 spans 12 amino acids. The CDR3 DNA follows: TGTGCCAGCAGTCCTATTATATCTGAAGCTTTCTTT. This translates into CASSPIISEAFF.

Details on this clonotype: A single base separates this from a much larger clone, so it may be a read error. V is TRBV9 and J is TRBJ1-2; D uncertain. Trimming took 6 bases from V and 4 from J, leaving 4 bases between them. The CDR3 totals 10 residues. Germline CDR1 SGDLS, CDR2 YYNGEE. The CDR3: CASKSYGYTF. The CDR3 nucleotides are TGTGCCAGCAAAAGCTATGGCTACACCTTC.

This chain links TRBV6-2 or TRBV6-3 with TRBJ1-6; 7 bases fit TRBD1. J lost 8 bases, V lost 2 bases, and 6 bases had no gene match. The CDR3 is made up of 15 amino acids. Germline CDR1 MNHEY, CDR2 SVGEGT. The CDR3 nucleotides read TGTGCCAGCAGTTACCAGGGACAGTACGATTCACCCCTCCACTTT. Translated, it gives CASSYQGQYDSPLHF.

Details on this clonotype: Since a much larger clone is just one base distant, this may be a read error. J is TRBJ2-1 and V is TRBV7-9; D is possibly TRBD1 or TRBD2 (5 bases each). Germline lookup yields CDR1 SEHNR and CDR2 FQNEAQ (reference sequence). This CDR3 comprises 15 residues. The CDR3, as DNA: TGTGTCAGCAGCCCCCGACGGGGCCCATCCGATGAGCAGTTCTTC. Its translation: CVSSPRRGPSDEQFF.

This clonotype has more than one count but fewer than ten. The chain carries TRBV20-1 and TRBJ1-2, with a weak D call TRBD1 (5 bases). This CDR3 has 13 amino acids. V was shortened by 3 bases and J by 0 bases, with 8 bases between the two germline ends. Germline V lookup: CDR1 DFQATT, CDR2 SNEGSKA (reference sequence). Here the CDR3 DNA reads TGCAGTGCTAGTCAGACAGCTAACTATGGCTACACCTTC. Residues: CSASQTANYGYTF.

The chain is built from TRBV15 and TRBJ1-5; the D is unclear. The length of the CDR3 is 17 residues. Germline-derived CDR1 and CDR2 are LNHNV and YYDKDF (reference sequence). Trimming cost V 2 bases and J 0 bases, with 14 bases left between them. CDR3 sequence: CATSRSQSGDSNQPQHF. The DNA of the CDR3 is TGTGCCACCAGCAGATCACAGTCGGGAGATAGCAATCAGCCCCAGCATTTT.

The rearrangement links TRBV6-6 to TRBJ1-2; 7 nucleotides agree with TRBD1. The CDR3 is 14 residues long. With 5 bases clipped from V and 10 bases from J, the junction kept 13 bases outside the gene matches. CDR1 and CDR2 from the germline V gene are MNHNY and SVGAGI (reference sequence). The chain's CDR3 is CASSTQGGPRNYTF. As DNA, the CDR3 is TGTGCCAGCAGTACCCAGGGGGGCCCCCGAAACTACACCTTC.

This clonotype was seen many times. The gene calls are TRBV7-2 and TRBJ2-1; TRBD2 might be the D (6 bases). The V end was cut by 5 bases, the J end by 0 bases, with 11 bases between. The germline V gene encodes CDR1 SGHTA and CDR2 FQGNSA. This CDR3 contains 15 residues. This CDR3 is CASSLGSSSYNEQFF. The CDR3 DNA is TGTGCCAGCAGCCTCGGGAGCAGCTCCTACAATGAGCAGTTCTTC. The variable domain in full, with the rest retrieved from reference TRBV7-2 and TRBJ2-1, is GAGVSQSPSNKVTEKGKDVELRCDPISGHTALYWYRQSLGQGLEFLIYFQGNSAPDKSGLPSDRFSAERTGGSVSTLTIQRTQQEDSAVYLCASSLGSSSYNEQFFGPGTRLTVL.

The gene calls are TRBV6-1 and TRBJ2-1, with D possibly matching TRBD2 (5 bases). Germline loops: CDR1 MNHNS, CDR2 SASEGT. The CDR3 has 14 residues. Trimming cost V 6 bases and J 8 bases, with 17 bases left between them. CDR3 residues: CASRAGNRADEQFF. CDR3 DNA: TGTGCCAGCAGAGCCGGGAACCGAGCGGATGAGCAGTTCTTC.

This clonotype was counted a few times. The rearrangement links TRBV6-1 to TRBJ2-7; 7 bases match TRBD2. V lost 6 bases to trimming and J lost 2 bases; unmatched junction nucleotides: 7. Germline values: CDR1 MNHNS, CDR2 SASEGT. CDR3 length: 14 amino acids. For the CDR3, the DNA is TGTGCCAGCAGCCCAGCGGGGCAGACCTACGAGCAGTACTTC. Amino acids: CASSPAGQTYEQYF.

This clonotype was counted many times. The genes are TRBV7-2 and TRBJ2-3; possibly TRBD2 for D (5 bases). The V end lost 8 bases, the J end lost 2 bases, and 26 bases lay between the germline ends. Germline V lookup: CDR1 SGHTA, CDR2 FQGNSA. The CDR3 has 18 residues. For the CDR3, the DNA is TGTGCCAGCCGTACCCACTCCGAAGCGGAGCGTACCACAGATACGCAGTATTTT. This codes for CASRTHSEAERTTDTQYF.

This clonotype was detected ten times or more. The chain carries TRBV7-6 and TRBJ2-1; 13 positions agree with TRBD2. The CDR3 extends over 17 amino acids. J lost 6 bases, V lost 0 bases, and 5 bases had no gene match. CDR1 is SGHVS and CDR2 is FNYEAQ in the germline V gene. CDR3 sequence reads: CASSLALLAGGPNEQFF. The DNA for the CDR3 is TGTGCCAGCAGCTTAGCGCTACTAGCGGGGGGGCCCAATGAGCAGTTCTTC.

For this clonotype: One end of the junction is discordant with germline, which a read error may explain. The chain recombines TRBV6-2 or TRBV6-3 with TRBJ2-3; the D is unclear. Germline assignment: CDR1 MNHEY and CDR2 SVGEGT. CDR3 length: 13 amino acids. The CDR3 is CASTYNPKDTQYF. The CDR3 DNA reads as TGTGCCAGCACTTACAACCCTAAAGATACGCAGTATTTT.

A remark on this clonotype: Since a much larger clone is just one base distant, this may be a read error. The chain joins TRBV7-8 to TRBJ1-1; no definite D call. Looked up from germline, CDR1 is SGHVS and CDR2 is FQNEAQ. This CDR3 comprises 15 residues. For the CDR3, the DNA is TGTGCCAGCAGCCGCTTCGCGGGGTCGAACACTGAAGCTTACTTT. Translated: CASSRFAGSNTEAYF.

The chain recombines TRBV27 with TRBJ2-1; D not resolved. V lost 7 bases and J 4 bases, leaving 14 bases between the germline ends. The germline gives CDR1 MNHEY, CDR2 SMNVEV (reference sequence). The CDR3 sequence is 14 residues long. CDR3 loop: CASKRSLEYNEQFF. Written as DNA, the CDR3 is TGTGCCAGCAAAAGGAGCCTCGAATACAATGAGCAGTTCTTC.

The chain couples TRBV9 to TRBJ2-7; 8 nucleotides agree with TRBD2. The ends lost 4 bases at V and 7 bases at J; junction bases unmatched: 10. CDR1 is SGDLS and CDR2 is YYNGEE in the germline V gene. This CDR3 has 14 amino acids. The CDR3 is CASSSEWSGGEQYF. Written as DNA, the CDR3 is TGTGCCAGCAGCTCAGAATGGTCGGGAGGGGAGCAGTACTTC.

The V call is TRBV7-6, the J call TRBJ2-1, with 7 bases fitting TRBD2. After removal of 5 bases from V and 8 bases from J, the junction contained 15 bases not matched to a gene. Per germline, CDR1 SGHVS and CDR2 FNYEAQ. This CDR3 region has 16 residues. The CDR3 DNA sequence: TGTGCCAGCAGCCCCGGCTCTTCGGGGACTATCGATGAGCAGTTCTTC. This codes for CASSPGSSGTIDEQFF.

This clonotype has more than one count but fewer than ten. The rearrangement joins TRBV20-1 to TRBJ2-7; D is ambiguous. CDR1 and CDR2 from the germline V gene are DFQATT and SNEGSKA (reference sequence). The CDR3 spans 14 residues. The V and J ends lost 2 bases and 0 bases respectively, with 11 bases between them. CDR3 coding DNA: TGCAGTGCTAGACCCAGATCTAGCTCCTACGAGCAGTACTTC. It is translated as CSARPRSSSYEQYF.